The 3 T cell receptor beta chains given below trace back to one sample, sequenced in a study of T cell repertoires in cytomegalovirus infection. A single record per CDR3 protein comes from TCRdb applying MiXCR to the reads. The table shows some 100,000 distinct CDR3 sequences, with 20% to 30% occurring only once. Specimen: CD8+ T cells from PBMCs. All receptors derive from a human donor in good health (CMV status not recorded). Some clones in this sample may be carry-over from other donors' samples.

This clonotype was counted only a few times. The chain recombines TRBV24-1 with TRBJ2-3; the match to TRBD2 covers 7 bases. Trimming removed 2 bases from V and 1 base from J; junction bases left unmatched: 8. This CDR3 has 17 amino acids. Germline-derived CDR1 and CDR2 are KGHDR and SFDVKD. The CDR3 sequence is CATSDSVGAGGTDTQYF. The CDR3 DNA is TGTGCCACCAGTGATTCTGTCGGGGCGGGGGGCACAGATACGCAGTATTTT.

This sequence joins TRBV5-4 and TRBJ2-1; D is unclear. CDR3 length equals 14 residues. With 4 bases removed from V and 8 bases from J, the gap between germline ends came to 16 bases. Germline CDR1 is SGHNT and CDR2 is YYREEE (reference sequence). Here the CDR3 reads CASSRKETWDEQFF. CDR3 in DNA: TGTGCCAGCAGCCGCAAAGAGACCTGGGATGAGCAGTTCTTC.

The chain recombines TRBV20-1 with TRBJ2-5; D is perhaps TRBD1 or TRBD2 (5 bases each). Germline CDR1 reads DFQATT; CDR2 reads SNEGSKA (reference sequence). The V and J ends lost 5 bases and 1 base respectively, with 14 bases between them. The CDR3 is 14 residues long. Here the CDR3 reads CSAVPGRRQETQYF. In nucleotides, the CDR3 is TGCAGTGCTGTACCGGGACGCCGCCAAGAGACCCAGTACTTC.